This TCR beta chain was identified in a study of blood T cell repertoires in COVID-19. Study overall: Researchers got acute and convalescent COVID-19 samples from the United States, Italy and Spain. In each case, the material was cDNA or gDNA derived from T cells, B-cell-depleted T cells, or PBMCs.

Trimming cost V 2 bases and J 1 base, with 8 bases left between them. This CDR3 has 14 residues. Germline CDR1 is MNHEY and CDR2 is SVGAGI. This table comes from immunoSEQ multiplex PCR, and its TCRdb copy is limited to in-frame clones, with some not included. The table lists about 260,000 clones, 88% of them singletons. The source is a woman in her forties or fifties who had recovered from COVID-19. The sample consisted of PBMCs or T cells enriched from blood (not recorded which). The gene calls are TRBV6-5 and TRBJ1-1; possible D gene TRBD1, 5 bases. The chain's CDR3 is CASSYRGPNTEAFF. The CDR3, as DNA: TGTGCCAGCAGTTACAGGGGCCCGAACACTGAAGCTTTCTTT.